This T cell receptor (beta chain) was retrieved from a study of blood T cell repertoires in COVID-19 (dated by TCRdb to the early 2020s). Looking at the study overall: Collaborator samples came from the United States, Italy and Spain and covered acute and convalescent phases of COVID-19. Sample metadata almost always included a de-identified subject ID, COVID-19 status, age in years and sex. Where available, HLA class I and class II types were taken from metadata supplied by the sample provider and were not determined by assay-based typing. The samples were drawn from two sources: the first 160 participants of the ongoing ImmuneRACE study, and 1,200 or so subjects contributed by 6 global collaborators. Subjects who had been exposed to COVID-19, were actively infected with it, or had recovered from it provided the deeply sampled blood TCRbeta repertoires that made up the dataset. The repertoires were made available in a free public database intended to serve as a resource for research on the immune response to SARS-CoV-2. The prospective study material was composed of cDNA or gDNA derived from T cells, B-cell-depleted T cells, or PBMCs.

V ends up 5 bases short and J 1 base short, with an unmatched junction base count of 2. CDR1 and CDR2 were assigned from the germline V gene as SGHNT and YENEEA. Inclusive of the bounding cysteine and phenylalanine, the CDR3 is 15 residues long. Only CDR3 DNA remains: 45 bases, in frame from the first base. Each collaborating institution followed its own protocols to collect whole blood in K2EDTA tubes. For TCRbeta analysis, collaborators shipped samples in one of three forms: frozen whole blood, isolated PBMCs, or DNA extracted from either of those sample types. Comment on this clone: Its antigen has not been determined. One base away there is no much larger clone; base qualities are not given.

TCRbeta CDR3 regions were amplified from genomic DNA using the immunoSEQ Assay, a bias-controlled multiplex PCR. The study's processing was this. Nucleated cell counts per sample were estimated from amplification of reference gene primers within the assay. To quantify the absolute abundance of each unique TCRbeta CDR3 rearrangement, sequence reads were collapsed and filtered. For each sample, productive Simpson clonality was calculated as the square root of Simpson's diversity index over productive rearrangements. The clones in this table, taken by TCRdb from immuneACCESS, are in-frame only. Not every clone is retained; where verified, under half of the shortfall comes from an unresolved V gene, and the cause of the rest is unknown. From that table come the V and J calls and clone size; the DNA was used to work out D and trimming. Present in this sample are approximately 130,000 clones, 70% to 90% of which were seen just once. Clones ranked in the top ten supply 13% of the sample.

General study outcomes and caveats: How much clinical and demographic metadata was included differed by source and by participant, and the metadata was provided uncurated.

The V gene is TRBV11-3 and the J gene is TRBJ2-1, and 10 bases in between align with TRBD1. Sample: peripheral blood. The sequence was collected from a human donor in a cohort sampled during active COVID-19. CDR3 loop: CASSQGQGSYNEQFF. The base sequence is TGTGCCAGCAGCCAGGGACAGGGGTCCTACAATGAGCAGTTCTTC.